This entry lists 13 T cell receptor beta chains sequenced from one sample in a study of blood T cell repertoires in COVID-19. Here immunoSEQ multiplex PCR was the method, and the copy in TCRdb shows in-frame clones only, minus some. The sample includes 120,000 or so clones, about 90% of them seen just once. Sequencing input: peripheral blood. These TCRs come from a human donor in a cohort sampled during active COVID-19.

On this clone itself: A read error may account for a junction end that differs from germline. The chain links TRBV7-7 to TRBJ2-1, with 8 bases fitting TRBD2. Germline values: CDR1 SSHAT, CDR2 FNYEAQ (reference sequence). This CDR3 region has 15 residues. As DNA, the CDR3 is TGTGCTAGCAGCCGCCTCGGGGGGGAAAACAATGAGCAGTTCTTC. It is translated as CASSRLGGENNEQFF.

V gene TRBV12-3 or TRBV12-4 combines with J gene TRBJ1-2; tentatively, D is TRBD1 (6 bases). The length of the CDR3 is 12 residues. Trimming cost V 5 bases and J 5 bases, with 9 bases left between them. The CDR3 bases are TGTGCCAGCAGTGAACAGGGTTATGGCTACACCTTC. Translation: CASSEQGYGYTF.

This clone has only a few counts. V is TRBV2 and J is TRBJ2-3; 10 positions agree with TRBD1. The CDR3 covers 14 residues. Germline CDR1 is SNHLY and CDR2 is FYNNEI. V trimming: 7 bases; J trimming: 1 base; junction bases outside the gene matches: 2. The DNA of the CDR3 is TGTGCCAGCATGGGGACAGGGGGCACAGATACGCAGTATTTT. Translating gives CASMGTGGTDTQYF.

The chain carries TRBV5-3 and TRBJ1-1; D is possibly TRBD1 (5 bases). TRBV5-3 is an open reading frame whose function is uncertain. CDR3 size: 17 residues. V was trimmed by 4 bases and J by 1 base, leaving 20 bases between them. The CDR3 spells CARSPPRGGVKNTEAFF. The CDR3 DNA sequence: TGTGCCAGAAGCCCCCCGAGGGGCGGGGTAAAGAACACTGAAGCTTTCTTT.

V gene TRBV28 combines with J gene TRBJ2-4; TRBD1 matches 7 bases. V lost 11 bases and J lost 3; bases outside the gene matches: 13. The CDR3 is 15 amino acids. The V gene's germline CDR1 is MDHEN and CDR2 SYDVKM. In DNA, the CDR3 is TGTGCCTCAACAACAGGGGATAGTGGCAAAAACATTCAGTACTTC. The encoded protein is CASTTGDSGKNIQYF.

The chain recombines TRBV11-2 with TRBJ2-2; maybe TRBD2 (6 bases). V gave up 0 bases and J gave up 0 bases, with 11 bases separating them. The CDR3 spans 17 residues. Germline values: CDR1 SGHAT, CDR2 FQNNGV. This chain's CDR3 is CASSLDGGAANTGELFF. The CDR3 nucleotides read TGTGCCAGCAGCTTAGACGGGGGAGCCGCGAACACCGGGGAGCTGTTTTTT.

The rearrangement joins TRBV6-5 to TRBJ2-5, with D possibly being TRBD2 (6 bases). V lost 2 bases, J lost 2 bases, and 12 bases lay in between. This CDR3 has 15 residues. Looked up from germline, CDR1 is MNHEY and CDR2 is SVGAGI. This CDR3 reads CASSYDLARQETQYF. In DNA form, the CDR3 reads TGTGCCAGCAGTTACGATCTAGCGAGGCAAGAGACCCAGTACTTC.

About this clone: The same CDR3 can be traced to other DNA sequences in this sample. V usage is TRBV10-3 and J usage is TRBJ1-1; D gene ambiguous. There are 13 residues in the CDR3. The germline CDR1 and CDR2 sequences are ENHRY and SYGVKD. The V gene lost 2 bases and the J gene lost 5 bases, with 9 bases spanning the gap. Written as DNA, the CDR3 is TGTGCCATCAGTGAGGGGAGGGAGACTGAAGCTTTCTTT. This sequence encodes CAISEGRETEAFF.

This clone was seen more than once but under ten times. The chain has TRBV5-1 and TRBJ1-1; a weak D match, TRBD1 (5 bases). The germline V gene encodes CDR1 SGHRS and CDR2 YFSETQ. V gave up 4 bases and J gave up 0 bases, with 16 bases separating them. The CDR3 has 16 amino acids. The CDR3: CASSPTVGGMNTEAFF. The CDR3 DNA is TGCGCCAGCAGCCCGACAGTCGGGGGAATGAACACTGAAGCTTTCTTT.

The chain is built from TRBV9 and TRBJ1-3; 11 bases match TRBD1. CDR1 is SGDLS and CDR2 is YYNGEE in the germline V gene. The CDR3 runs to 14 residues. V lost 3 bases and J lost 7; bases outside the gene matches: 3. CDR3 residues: CASSARDRGNTIYF. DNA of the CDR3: TGTGCCAGCAGCGCCCGGGACAGGGGGAACACCATATATTTT.

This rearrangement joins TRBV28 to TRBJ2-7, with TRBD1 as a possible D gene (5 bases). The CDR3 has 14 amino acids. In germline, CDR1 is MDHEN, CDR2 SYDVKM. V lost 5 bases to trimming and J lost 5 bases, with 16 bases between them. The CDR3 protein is CASSVQGQVNEQYF. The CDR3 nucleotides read TGTGCCAGCAGTGTCCAGGGTCAAGTCAACGAGCAGTACTTC.

The CDR3 DNA reads TGTGCCAGCAGCCAACTGACAGGGGGCGGCTTCCACTTT. This translates into CASSQLTGGGFHF. The chain joins TRBV14 to TRBJ1-6; TRBD1 matches 10 bases. The germline CDR1 and CDR2 sequences are SGHDN and FVKESK. The CDR3 has 13 residues. Trimming removed 2 bases from V and 17 bases from J; junction bases left unmatched: 6.

CDR3: CASSLSLSTEAFF. CDR3 sequence (DNA): TGTGCCAGCAGCTTAAGTCTCAGCACTGAAGCTTTCTTT. This chain links TRBV7-3 with TRBJ1-1; D is uncertain. Germline V CDR1 and CDR2: SGHTA, FQGTGA. The ends were cut back, 1 base at V and 4 bases at J, with 7 bases in the middle. There are 13 residues in the CDR3.